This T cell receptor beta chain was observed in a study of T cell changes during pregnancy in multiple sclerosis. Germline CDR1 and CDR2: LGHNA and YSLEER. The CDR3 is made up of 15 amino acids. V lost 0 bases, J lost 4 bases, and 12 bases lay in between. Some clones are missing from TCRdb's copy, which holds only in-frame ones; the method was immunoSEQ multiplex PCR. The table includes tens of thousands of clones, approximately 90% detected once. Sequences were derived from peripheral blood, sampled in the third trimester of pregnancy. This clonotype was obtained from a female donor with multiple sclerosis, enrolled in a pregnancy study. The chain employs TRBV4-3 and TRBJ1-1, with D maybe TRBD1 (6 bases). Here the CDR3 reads CASSQDRGHPTEAFF. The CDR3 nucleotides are TGCGCCAGCAGCCAAGATAGGGGACATCCCACTGAAGCTTTCTTT.